These T cell receptor beta chains were read from a single sample in a study of T cell repertoires in cytomegalovirus infection. In TCRdb, the reads were re-called with MiXCR into one record per CDR3 protein. This sample has more than 150,000 distinct CDR3 sequences, with about 21% found just once. Sequencing was performed on PBMCs. These receptor sequences come from a human donor in good health (CMV status not recorded). Some clones in this sample may be carry-over from other donors' samples. Each CDR3 is given with its conserved first and last residue. D genes are given only for firm matches. Size tells how often a clone was seen (once, few, many) or the class of an expanded clone, and some rows leave it out.

>-|TRBV28|medium-sized|TRBJ1-4
CASSLIGQNEKLFF
TGTGCCAGCAGTTTAATCGGCCAAAATGAAAAACTGTTTTTT
>TRBD2|TRBV5-1|few|TRBJ2-1
CASSLASGMYNEQFF
TGCGCCAGCAGCTTGGCTAGCGGGATGTACAATGAGCAGTTCTTC
>-|TRBV19|few|TRBJ2-7
CASSPTGSLGSYEQYF
TGTGCCAGTAGCCCCACTGGCTCACTGGGCTCCTACGAGCAGTACTTC
>-|TRBV19|-|TRBJ1-5
CASSIEAGRTNQPQHF
TGTGCCAGTAGTATAGAGGCGGGACGGACTAATCAGCCCCAGCATTTT
>-|TRBV7-6|-|TRBJ1-2
CASSFQDYGYTF
TGTGCCAGCAGCTTCCAGGACTATGGCTACACCTTC
>-|TRBV11-2|many|TRBJ2-7
CASSLSRTHSYEQYF
TGTGCCAGCAGCTTAAGCCGGACTCACTCCTACGAGCAGTACTTC
>TRBD1|TRBV7-8|many|TRBJ1-1
CASRGDRGRDTEAFF
TGTGCCAGCAGAGGGGACAGGGGGCGGGACACTGAAGCTTTCTTT
>-|TRBV12-3/TRBV12-4|few|TRBJ2-7
CASRASRREQYF
TGTGCCAGCAGGGCCTCACGACGCGAGCAGTACTTC
>-|TRBV28|-|TRBJ2-1
CASSFANEQFF
TGTGCCAGCAGTTTTGCTAATGAGCAGTTCTTC
>-|TRBV7-9|many|TRBJ2-7
CASRASGTTYEQYF
TGTGCCAGCAGAGCTTCCGGGACGACCTACGAGCAGTACTTC
>-|TRBV19|-|TRBJ1-4
CASETGSRHGEKLFF
TGTGCCAGTGAAACAGGCAGCCGACATGGGGAAAAACTGTTTTTT
>TRBD2|TRBV25-1|many|TRBJ2-2
CASSFAGANTGELFF
TGTGCCAGCAGCTTTGCGGGGGCGAACACCGGGGAGCTGTTTTTT
>TRBD2|TRBV20-1|few|TRBJ2-7
CSARVEAGGSNEQYF
TGCAGTGCTAGAGTCGAAGCGGGGGGGTCCAACGAGCAGTACTTC
>-|TRBV14|few|TRBJ1-1
CASSQQTGGPTEAFF
TGTGCCAGCAGCCAACAGACAGGCGGCCCTACTGAAGCTTTCTTT
>-|TRBV9|-|TRBJ2-6
CASSDRLSGANVLTF
TGTGCCAGCAGTGACCGTCTCTCAGGGGCCAACGTCCTGACTTTC
>TRBD2|TRBV7-2|many|TRBJ2-1
CASSRLTSGRALSNEQFF
TGTGCCAGCAGCCGATTGACTAGCGGGAGGGCCCTGTCCAATGAGCAGTTCTTC
>TRBD1|TRBV6-5|many|TRBJ2-5
CASSPSQGVGETQYF
TGTGCCAGCAGCCCCTCCCAGGGGGTTGGAGAGACCCAGTACTTC
>TRBD1|TRBV7-2|many|TRBJ1-1
CASSSAAPGTGAMNTEAFF
TGTGCCAGCAGCTCCGCCGCTCCGGGGACAGGAGCCATGAACACTGAAGCTTTCTTT
>TRBD2|TRBV5-1|few|TRBJ2-3
CASSLATGLAGGTDTQYF
TGCGCCAGCAGCTTGGCCACTGGACTAGCGGGGGGAACAGATACGCAGTATTTT
>TRBD2|TRBV7-3|-|TRBJ2-3
CASSRTSDTDTQYF
TGTGCCAGCAGCCGGACTAGCGACACAGATACGCAGTATTTT
>TRBD1|TRBV10-3|-|TRBJ1-5
CAISEGQANQPQHF
TGTGCCATCAGTGAGGGACAGGCCAATCAGCCCCAGCATTTT
>-|TRBV11-2|-|TRBJ2-3
CASSLDPGQGKDTQYF
TGTGCCAGCAGCTTAGATCCGGGCCAGGGGAAAGATACGCAGTATTTT
>TRBD1|TRBV7-2|many|TRBJ2-5
CASSFDRGEKETQYF
TGTGCCAGCAGCTTTGACAGGGGAGAAAAAGAGACCCAGTACTTC
>-|TRBV19|few|TRBJ1-1
CASSIDRNTEAFF
TGTGCCAGTAGTATAGACCGGAACACTGAAGCTTTCTTT
>TRBD1|TRBV12-3/TRBV12-4|many|TRBJ1-6
CASSSDRVADSPLHF
TGTGCCAGCAGTTCCGACAGGGTAGCGGACTCACCCCTCCACTTT
>TRBD2|TRBV4-2|few|TRBJ2-3
CASSLSGSITDTQYF
TGTGCCAGCAGCCTAAGCGGGAGTATCACAGATACGCAGTATTTT
>-|TRBV28|-|TRBJ2-3
CASSVLTGTESTDTQYF
TGTGCCAGCAGTGTACTAACAGGGACGGAGAGCACAGATACGCAGTATTTT
>TRBD1|TRBV29-1|-|TRBJ1-2
CSVGQGVGGYTF
TGCAGCGTCGGACAGGGGGTGGGTGGCTACACCTTC
>-|TRBV2|-|TRBJ1-1
CACSEAVRRFAGKGTEAFF
TGTGCCTGCAGTGAAGCGGTAAGGAGGTTTGCAGGGAAGGGAACTGAAGCTTTCTTT
>-|TRBV5-5|few|TRBJ1-1
CASSLVPGYTEAFF
TGTGCCAGCAGCTTAGTCCCAGGATACACTGAAGCTTTCTTT
>-|TRBV7-3|-|TRBJ2-1
CASSLAQRVGEQFF
TGTGCCAGCAGCTTAGCCCAGCGGGTTGGTGAGCAGTTCTTC
>-|TRBV7-6|once|TRBJ2-2
CASSLVAGSNTGELFF
TGTGCCAGCAGCTTAGTGGCGGGGTCGAACACCGGGGAGCTGTTTTTT
>-|TRBV29-1|-|TRBJ1-5
CSVRTGTGNQPQHF
TGCAGCGTCCGAACAGGGACGGGCAATCAGCCCCAGCATTTT
>TRBD1|TRBV6-6|many|TRBJ1-5
CASSSPDRGGWQPQHF
TGTGCCAGCAGTTCCCCCGACAGGGGAGGATGGCAGCCCCAGCATTTT
>-|TRBV9|few|TRBJ2-7
CASNPAGGSSYEQYF
TGTGCCAGCAACCCCGCCGGAGGTAGCTCCTACGAGCAGTACTTC
>TRBD1|TRBV6-5|-|TRBJ2-1
CASRTGVGGEQFF
TGTGCCAGCAGAACAGGGGTCGGTGGTGAGCAGTTCTTC
>-|TRBV6-5|-|TRBJ2-1
CASSYGGGRYNEQFF
TGTGCCAGCAGTTACGGAGGCGGGCGCTACAATGAGCAGTTCTTC
>-|TRBV15|few|TRBJ2-7
CATSRGTLGTYEQYF
TGTGCCACCAGCAGAGGGACCTTAGGCACCTACGAGCAGTACTTC
>TRBD1|TRBV4-3|-|TRBJ2-4
CASSQERTGKNIQYF
TGCGCCAGCAGCCAAGAGCGGACAGGAAAAAACATTCAGTACTTC
>-|TRBV12-3/TRBV12-4|many|TRBJ2-3
CASSRMGADTQYF
TGTGCCAGCAGCCGTATGGGGGCAGATACGCAGTATTTT
>-|TRBV7-2|many|TRBJ2-1
CASSSGPSPSSYNEQFF
TGTGCCAGCAGCTCGGGTCCTTCCCCAAGCTCCTACAATGAGCAGTTCTTC
>-|TRBV2|few|TRBJ2-3
CASSYSQGTDTQYF
TGTGCCAGCAGTTACTCTCAGGGGACAGATACGCAGTATTTT
>-|TRBV6-6|many|TRBJ1-2
CASTSGWGDYGYTF
TGTGCCAGCACCTCAGGCTGGGGGGACTATGGCTACACCTTC
>-|TRBV5-1|-|TRBJ1-1
CASSLAGGNTEAFF
TGCGCCAGCAGCTTGGCTGGCGGGAACACTGAAGCTTTCTTT
>TRBD2|TRBV28|-|TRBJ2-7
CASSLGGGAITYEQYF
TGTGCCAGCAGTTTGGGCGGGGGGGCGATCACCTACGAGCAGTACTTC
>-|TRBV2|few|TRBJ1-1
CASNFGVGRRTEAFF
TGTGCCAGCAATTTCGGGGTGGGGCGGAGGACTGAAGCTTTCTTT
>-|TRBV12-3/TRBV12-4|-|TRBJ2-5
CASSVHSGTQYF
TGTGCCAGCAGTGTACATAGCGGGACCCAGTACTTC
>-|TRBV11-3|-|TRBJ2-5
CASSLDSETQYF
TGTGCCAGCAGCTTAGATTCGGAGACCCAGTACTTC
>-|TRBV7-2|many|TRBJ2-3
CASSLARKIADTQYF
TGTGCCAGCAGCTTAGCCCGGAAAATCGCAGATACGCAGTATTTT
>-|TRBV27|-|TRBJ2-7
CASSFSGREQYF
TGTGCCAGCAGTTTTTCGGGTCGCGAGCAGTACTTC
>-|TRBV6-5|many|TRBJ2-5
CASTYLGARETQYF
TGTGCCAGCACCTACCTGGGGGCACGAGAGACCCAGTACTTC
>TRBD1|TRBV19|-|TRBJ2-4
CASSRNRGDIQYF
TGTGCCAGTAGTAGAAACAGGGGTGACATTCAGTACTTC
>-|TRBV9|-|TRBJ2-3
CASSVVEGPSTDTQYF
TGTGCCAGCAGCGTAGTGGAGGGACCTAGCACAGATACGCAGTATTTT
>-|TRBV12-3/TRBV12-4|-|TRBJ1-5
CASSPTGEGRPQHF
TGTGCCAGCAGTCCAACGGGGGAGGGGAGGCCCCAGCATTTT
>-|TRBV7-3|many|TRBJ2-1
CASSLQGGDYNEQFF
TGTGCCAGCAGCTTACAAGGAGGAGACTACAATGAGCAGTTCTTC
>-|TRBV20-1|few|TRBJ2-7
CSAGDPGLGNEQYF
TGCAGTGCTGGAGACCCGGGCCTAGGAAACGAGCAGTACTTC
>TRBD1|TRBV11-1|many|TRBJ2-1
CASNRGRNSNEQFF
TGTGCCAGCAACAGGGGGCGAAACTCCAATGAGCAGTTCTTC
>-|TRBV12-3/TRBV12-4|-|TRBJ2-1
CASFSYNEQFF
TGTGCCAGTTTCTCCTACAATGAGCAGTTCTTC
>-|TRBV20-1|-|TRBJ1-3
CSARFQGTGNTIYF
TGCAGTGCTAGGTTCCAGGGCACTGGAAACACCATATATTTT